A single sample is the source of the 27 T cell receptor beta chains below, sequenced in a study of cytomegalovirus exposure and HLA in healthy donors. The PCR was carried out with 60 Vbeta primers and 13 Jbeta primers. Sequencing used immunoSEQ multiplex PCR; TCRdb keeps in-frame clones, though not all of them. The profile covers approximately 110,000 clones, with around 80% appearing a single time and 5.2% taken by the ten largest. The specimen was PBMCs. The receptors here all came from a female donor in good health and CMV-seropositive.

The CDR3 nucleotides read TGTGCCAGCAGTGCGTCGGGGACAGGGAGTACTGAAGCTTTCTTT. Residues: CASSASGTGSTEAFF. V usage is TRBV6-1 and J usage is TRBJ1-1; 9 nucleotides line up with TRBD1. This CDR3 spans 15 amino acids. Trimming removed 4 bases from V and 5 bases from J; junction bases left unmatched: 8. Germline CDR1 MNHNS, CDR2 SASEGT.

This clone showed up just a few times. The chain links TRBV30 to TRBJ1-5; D may be TRBD1 (5 bases). Germline CDR1 is GTSNPN and CDR2 is SVGIG (reference sequence). Trimming left V 3 bases short and J 0 bases short, with 12 bases between. The CDR3 sequence is 15 residues long. The DNA of the CDR3 is TGTGCCTGGAGCGGCGGACAAATTAGCAATCAGCCCCAGCATTTT. This gives the protein CAWSGGQISNQPQHF.

The chain is built from TRBV5-4 and TRBJ1-1; 10 nucleotides agree with TRBD1. V shed 0 bases and J 4 bases; nucleotides not matched to a gene: 3. The CDR3 spans 15 residues. CDR1 and CDR2 from the germline V gene are SGHNT and YYREEE (reference sequence). CDR3 coding DNA: TGTGCCAGCAGCTTGGGAGGGGACAGGGGCACTGAAGCTTTCTTT. Translated: CASSLGGDRGTEAFF.

The chain has TRBV6-6 and TRBJ2-5; no reliable D call. With 10 bases removed from V and 4 bases from J, the gap between germline ends came to 13 bases. The CDR3 spans 12 residues. CDR1 is MNHNY and CDR2 is SVGAGI in the germline V gene (reference sequence). CDR3 bases: TGTGCCACTAGGTTAATGTCAGAGACCCAGTACTTC. Protein sequence: CATRLMSETQYF.

This chain uses TRBV6-5 with TRBJ2-1; TRBD1 matches 8 bases. The CDR3 is 15 residues long. The V gene end was trimmed by 6 bases and the J gene end by 6 bases; junction bases not matched to a gene: 10. CDR1 and CDR2 (germline): MNHEY, SVGAGI. The CDR3 sequence is CASRSGGSGPNEQFF. The CDR3 DNA sequence: TGTGCCAGCAGGTCAGGGGGCTCGGGGCCCAATGAGCAGTTCTTC.

The chain uses TRBV21-1 and TRBJ2-3; the table's D call of TRBD2 was not tested on the DNA. TRBV21-1 is listed as a pseudogene. The CDR3 covers 16 residues. Written as DNA, the CDR3 is TGTGCCAGCAGCAAATTGGGAGGGAGTAACACAGATACGCAGTATTTT. This translates into CASSKLGGSNTDTQYF.

The gene calls are TRBV27 and TRBJ2-7; 9 bases align to TRBD2. The CDR3 contains 15 residues. Germline V gene lookup returns CDR1 MNHEY and CDR2 SMNVEV (reference sequence). V lost 2 bases, J lost 7 bases, and 9 bases stayed unmatched. The CDR3 DNA follows: TGTGCCAGCAGTTTAAGGGAACTAGCGGGCCGGGAGCAGTACTTC. Protein sequence: CASSLRELAGREQYF.

The V and J genes are TRBV2 and TRBJ1-2; 8 nucleotides align to TRBD1. This CDR3 spans 13 amino acids. Germline V CDR1 and CDR2: SNHLY, FYNNEI. Unmatched junction bases numbered 3, after V lost 2 bases and J lost 7 bases. DNA of the CDR3: TGTGCCAGCAGTGAAAGGACAGGGTCTGGCTACACCTTC. Translated, it gives CASSERTGSGYTF.

V gene TRBV6-5 combines with J gene TRBJ1-1, with unresolved D. Looked up from germline, CDR1 is MNHEY and CDR2 is SVGAGI. V was clipped by 6 bases and J by 0 bases, with 8 bases between them. The CDR3 loop spans 13 amino acids. CDR3 in DNA: TGTGCCAGCAGGCTCCAGTTGAACACTGAAGCTTTCTTT. Protein sequence: CASRLQLNTEAFF.

The rearrangement links TRBV29-1 to TRBJ1-4; D might be TRBD1 (6 bases). Germline CDR1 SQVTM, CDR2 ANQGSEA. There are 11 residues in the CDR3. Trimming left V 4 bases short and J 14 bases short, with 14 bases between. CDR3 nucleotides: TGCAGCGTTGTCGGGGGGCAGGGCCTGTTTTTT. Its protein is CSVVGGQGLFF. The variable domain in full, completed from reference TRBV29-1 and TRBJ1-4, reads SAVISQKPSRDICQRGTSLTIQCQVDSQVTMMFWYRQQPGQSLTLIATANQGSEATYESGFVIDKFPISRPNLTFSTLTVSNMSPEDSSIYLCSVVGGQGLFFGSGTQLSVL.

This clone has just a few counts. The chain links TRBV5-1 to TRBJ2-6, with TRBD1 matching over 9 bases. The CDR3 is 17 amino acids. V lost 4 bases to trimming and J lost 0 bases; unmatched junction nucleotides: 5. Germline CDR1 SGHRS, CDR2 YFSETQ. The CDR3 reads CASSTGTGTSGANVLTF. CDR3 sequence (DNA): TGCGCCAGCAGCACCGGGACAGGGACCTCTGGGGCCAACGTCCTGACTTTC.

This clone was detected a few times. The chain joins TRBV7-2 to TRBJ1-2; D might be TRBD1 (5 bases). The germline V gene encodes CDR1 SGHTA and CDR2 FQGNSA. The CDR3 spans 16 residues. Deletions cut 4 bases from V and 3 bases from J, with 18 bases between. CDR3 nucleotides: TGTGCCAGCAGCTCATTTTGGATGGAGACAGACTATGGCTACACCTTC. It codes for CASSSFWMETDYGYTF.

The rearrangement uses TRBV10-3 and TRBJ2-5; 9 nucleotides match TRBD2. With V trimmed by 2 bases and J by 2 bases, 15 bases remained unmatched. CDR1 and CDR2 (germline): ENHRY, SYGVKD. The CDR3 has 19 residues. In DNA form, the CDR3 reads TGTGCCATCAGTGAGATGAAGGCGGGAGGGCCGGGGGCTCAAGAGACCCAGTACTTC. Its protein product is CAISEMKAGGPGAQETQYF.

J is TRBJ1-1 and V is TRBV11-2; the D is unclear. This CDR3 is 14 amino acids long. V gave up 1 base and J gave up 2 bases, with 8 bases separating them. Germline-derived CDR1 and CDR2 are SGHAT and FQNNGV. The CDR3 DNA sequence: TGTGCCAGCAGCTTAGCTGAAGCTAACACTGAAGCTTTCTTT. Its translation is CASSLAEANTEAFF. The whole variable domain, filled in from reference TRBV11-2 and TRBJ1-1, reads EAGVAQSPRYKIIEKRQSVAFWCNPISGHATLYWYQQILGQGPKLLIQFQNNGVVDDSQLPKDRFSAERLKGVDSTLKIQPAKLEDSAVYLCASSLAEANTEAFFGQGTRLTVV.

This clone was counted only a few times. This chain's CDR3 is CASSLRPLEARREAFF. The CDR3 DNA is TGTGCCAGCAGTTTACGACCCCTAGAGGCGAGGAGAGAAGCTTTCTTT. This rearrangement joins TRBV27 to TRBJ1-1; the D is unclear. Trimming shortened V by 2 bases and J by 8 bases, and 21 bases separated the two germline ends. Germline values: CDR1 MNHEY, CDR2 SMNVEV (reference sequence). This CDR3 contains 16 residues.

This clone was detected only once. The rearrangement links TRBV7-9 to TRBJ1-6, with no clear D. V gave up 5 bases and J gave up 2 bases, with 19 bases separating them. This CDR3 region has 18 residues. Germline CDR1 SEHNR, CDR2 FQNEAQ (reference sequence). The CDR3 coding sequence is TGTGCCAGCAGCCCCCGGGGTGGGCTCAGGACCTATAATTCACCCCTCCACTTT. Encoded protein: CASSPRGGLRTYNSPLHF.

The V gene is TRBV10-2, the J gene TRBJ1-3; TRBD1 is a possible D gene (5 bases). The ends were cut back, 3 bases at V and 0 bases at J, with 12 bases in the middle. Germline CDR1 reads WSHSY; CDR2 reads SAAADI. This CDR3 contains 16 residues. The CDR3 coding sequence is TGCGCCAGCAGTGATTCCCGGACACTCTCTGGAAACACCATATATTTT. Encoded protein: CASSDSRTLSGNTIYF.

The chain uses TRBV19 and TRBJ1-2, with 7 bases aligning to TRBD1. The CDR3 consists of 17 residues. V lost 3 bases and J lost 7; bases outside the gene matches: 17. Germline loops: CDR1 LNHDA, CDR2 SQIVND (reference sequence). CDR3 protein: CASSIQVRQGGILGYTF. CDR3 coding DNA: TGTGCCAGTAGTATCCAAGTTAGACAGGGAGGAATCCTTGGCTACACCTTC.

The V and J genes are TRBV11-3 and TRBJ2-1, with D perhaps matching TRBD2 (5 bases). The germline CDR1 and CDR2 sequences are SGHNT and YENEEA. V was clipped by 8 bases and J by 7 bases, with 15 bases between them. The CDR3 extends over 13 amino acids. DNA of the CDR3: TGTGCCAGCGGGGATTTCGGGAAAAATGAGCAGTTCTTC. Its translation is CASGDFGKNEQFF.

This sequence joins TRBV27 and TRBJ2-2, with D unclear. The ends were cut back, 4 bases at V and 4 bases at J, with 10 bases in the middle. The CDR3 length is 14 residues. The germline CDR1 and CDR2 sequences are MNHEY and SMNVEV (reference sequence). CDR3: CASSSGLLTGELFF. For the CDR3, the DNA is TGTGCCAGCAGTTCCGGGTTACTCACCGGGGAGCTGTTTTTT.

CDR3: CASSYTRSSFSYEQYF. CDR3 sequence (DNA): TGTGCCAGCAGTTATACCAGGTCCTCTTTCTCCTACGAGCAGTACTTC. This chain joins TRBV6-5 and TRBJ2-7, with D uncertain. CDR1 MNHEY and CDR2 SVGAGI come from the germline V gene. The CDR3 runs 16 residues. V lost 3 bases, J lost 0 bases, and 15 bases lay in between.

V usage is TRBV7-9 and J usage is TRBJ1-4; 7 bases map to TRBD1. The CDR3 spans 15 residues. The germline CDR1 and CDR2 sequences are SEHNR and FQNEAQ (reference sequence). V lost 5 bases to trimming and J lost 3 bases; unmatched junction nucleotides: 6. The CDR3: CASSAGQASNEKLFF. The DNA for the CDR3 is TGTGCCAGCAGCGCTGGACAGGCCTCTAATGAAAAACTGTTTTTT.

The gene calls are TRBV5-1 and TRBJ1-2, with TRBD1 matching over 7 bases. The length of the CDR3 is 14 residues. V lost 2 bases and J lost 4; bases outside the gene matches: 5. Germline V gene data show CDR1 as SGHRS and CDR2 as YFSETQ. The CDR3 loop reads CASSLSQGGYGYTF. The CDR3 DNA sequence: TGCGCCAGCAGCTTATCCCAGGGGGGCTATGGCTACACCTTC.

The rearrangement uses TRBV27 and TRBJ1-5; unclear D gene. Germline values: CDR1 MNHEY, CDR2 SMNVEV (reference sequence). CDR3 length equals 15 residues. Trimming cost V 0 bases and J 4 bases, with 10 bases left between them. DNA for the CDR3: TGTGCCAGCAGTTTATCCCCTTCGGGGAATCAGCCCCAGCATTTT. Translated: CASSLSPSGNQPQHF.

This clone has just a few counts. The V call is TRBV30, the J call TRBJ1-5, with 8 bases identical to TRBD1. Germline V gene data show CDR1 as GTSNPN and CDR2 as SVGIG (reference sequence). CDR3 length equals 14 residues. J lost 7 bases, V lost 1 base, and 6 bases had no gene match. The DNA for the CDR3 is TGTGCCTGGAGTGCAAACAGGGGGAACCAGCCCCAGCATTTT. It is translated as CAWSANRGNQPQHF.

The chain joins TRBV7-2 to TRBJ2-5, with D perhaps TRBD2 (5 bases). The CDR3 totals 14 residues. The V end was cut by 2 bases, the J end by 2 bases, with 9 bases between. In germline, CDR1 is SGHTA, CDR2 FQGNSA. Here the CDR3 reads CASSLRGLQETQYF. The DNA of the CDR3 is TGTGCCAGCAGCTTACGGGGATTACAAGAGACCCAGTACTTC.

The rearrangement links TRBV5-1 to TRBJ2-7; D gene unclear. The V and J ends lost 0 bases and 1 base respectively, with 5 bases between them. The CDR3 sequence is 13 residues long. The germline gives CDR1 SGHRS, CDR2 YFSETQ. The DNA of the CDR3 is TGCGCCAGCAGCTTGGGCGAATCCTACGAGCAGTACTTC. Translated: CASSLGESYEQYF.